One and the same sample provided the 31 T cell receptor beta chains below, sequenced in a study of CD8 T cells in ankylosing spondylitis. Study conclusions and caveats: Ankylosing spondylitis blood appeared to be characterized by a TCR beta motif of several highly homologous variants.

Their antigens are not known. Each CDR3 protein gets one entry after TCRdb re-called the 5' RACE reads with MiXCR. The table records roughly 300,000 distinct CDR3 sequences, under 8.5% of them present only once. The sample was blood, either unsorted or a sorted T cell fraction (not recorded which). The receptors derive from a male donor with ankylosing spondylitis.

The chain joins TRBV18 to TRBJ2-2, with 7 bases identical to TRBD1. Trimming at V came to 3 bases and at J to 1 base, leaving 5 bases not matched to a gene. Germline V lookup: CDR1 KGHSH, CDR2 LQKENI. CDR3 length: 16 residues. CDR3 DNA sequence: TGTGCCAGCTCACCGGGACAGCGCTTGAACACCGGGGAGCTGTTTTTT. As protein: CASSPGQRLNTGELFF.

The J gene is TRBJ2-5, the V gene TRBV30; tentatively, D is TRBD1 (5 bases). V was clipped by 5 bases and J by 2 bases, with 9 bases between them. Germline-derived CDR1 and CDR2 are GTSNPN and SVGIG (reference sequence). The CDR3 is 12 residues long. Here the CDR3 reads CAWSGQQETQYF. In DNA form, the CDR3 reads TGTGCCTGGTCAGGGCAGCAAGAGACCCAGTACTTC. The whole variable domain, remainder taken from reference TRBV30 and TRBJ2-5, is SQTIHQWPATLVQPVGSPLSLECTVEGTSNPNLYWYRQAAGRGLQLLFYSVGIGQISSEVPQNLSASRPQDRQFILSSKKLLLSDSGFYLCAWSGQQETQYFGPGTRLLVL.

This clonotype was recorded a few times. The chain has TRBV6-1 and TRBJ2-3, with no clear D. The germline CDR1 and CDR2 sequences are MNHNS and SASEGT. This CDR3 spans 15 amino acids. V was clipped by 0 bases and J by 5 bases, with 12 bases between them. The CDR3 DNA reads as TGTGCCAGCAGTGAAGCTCGACTGGCCCAAGATACGCAGTATTTT. Translating it yields CASSEARLAQDTQYF.

This clonotype was found many times. This chain links TRBV29-1 with TRBJ1-4; a possible D gene is TRBD1 (5 bases). Trimming removed 6 bases from V and 4 bases from J, with 12 bases in between. Germline loops: CDR1 SQVTM, CDR2 ANQGSEA. The CDR3 extends over 13 amino acids. CDR3 residues: CSVHTGVNEKLFF. The CDR3 nucleotides read TGCAGCGTCCACACAGGCGTTAATGAAAAACTGTTTTTT. The full variable domain, completed using reference TRBV29-1 and TRBJ1-4, is SAVISQKPSRDICQRGTSLTIQCQVDSQVTMMFWYRQQPGQSLTLIATANQGSEATYESGFVIDKFPISRPNLTFSTLTVSNMSPEDSSIYLCSVHTGVNEKLFFGSGTQLSVL.

This clonotype was seen a handful of times. V usage is TRBV20-1 and J usage is TRBJ2-3; 11 bases are a match to TRBD2. CDR3 length: 16 residues. Germline loops: CDR1 DFQATT, CDR2 SNEGSKA (reference sequence). V was pared by 5 bases and J by 6 bases, with 13 bases of the junction left unmatched. In DNA, the CDR3 is TGCAGTGCTGGACCGGGACTAGCGGCACTGGGGGATACGCAGTATTTT. It yields the protein CSAGPGLAALGDTQYF.

The gene calls are TRBV20-1 and TRBJ2-4; D not resolved. With 4 bases removed from V and 4 bases from J, the gap between germline ends came to 11 bases. Germline V gives CDR1 DFQATT, CDR2 SNEGSKA (reference sequence). CDR3 length: 13 residues. CDR3 in amino acids: CSAIVRPKNIQYF. The DNA for the CDR3 is TGCAGTGCTATAGTGCGGCCGAAAAACATTCAGTACTTC.

The rearrangement uses TRBV6-1 and TRBJ1-2; possible D gene TRBD1, 5 bases. The CDR3 has 14 residues. Germline loops: CDR1 MNHNS, CDR2 SASEGT. The V end was cut by 6 bases, the J end by 6 bases, with 17 bases between. CDR3 coding DNA: TGTGCCAGCAGGCCTGCAGGGTACTTCGATGGCTACACCTTC. Protein product: CASRPAGYFDGYTF.

This clonotype was seen at least ten times. The rearrangement uses TRBV11-2 and TRBJ2-2, with a tentative D call TRBD2 (6 bases). The V end lost 3 bases, the J end lost 0 bases, and 11 bases lay between the germline ends. Germline CDR1 SGHAT, CDR2 FQNNGV. The CDR3 is 16 amino acids. In DNA, the CDR3 is TGTGCCAGCAGCTTTAGTAGCGGAGCGAACACCGGGGAGCTGTTTTTT. Residues: CASSFSSGANTGELFF.

There are many counts of this clonotype. The CDR3 region is CATSEADTQYF. For the CDR3, the DNA is TGTGCCACCAGCGAAGCAGATACGCAGTATTTT. The V gene is TRBV24-1, the J gene TRBJ2-3; unclear D gene. The germline V and J ends were trimmed by 7 bases and 4 bases, with 5 bases remaining between them. The CDR3 totals 11 residues. Germline V gene lookup returns CDR1 KGHDR and CDR2 SFDVKD.

This clonotype was seen many times. The chain links TRBV12-3 or TRBV12-4 to TRBJ1-1; D gene uncertain. This CDR3 is built from 13 residues. V was shortened by 2 bases and J by 8 bases, with 12 bases between the two germline ends. CDR3 coding DNA: TGTGCCAGCAGTTTAATTCGGGTTAGCGAAGCTTTCTTT. The encoded protein is CASSLIRVSEAFF.

This clonotype showed up just a few times. The CDR3 sequence is CSASPAGGLDTQYF. CDR3 sequence (DNA): TGCAGTGCTAGCCCAGCGGGAGGATTAGATACGCAGTATTTT. The rearrangement links TRBV20-1 to TRBJ2-3, with TRBD2 matching 9 bases. The CDR3 covers 14 residues. Germline CDR1 and CDR2: DFQATT and SNEGSKA (reference sequence). V shed 3 bases and J 5 bases; nucleotides not matched to a gene: 6.

V is TRBV6-1 and J is TRBJ1-5; D ambiguous. This CDR3 contains 16 residues. From germline, CDR1 is MNHNS and CDR2 SASEGT. V was pared by 0 bases and J by 6 bases, with 15 bases between. The DNA for the CDR3 is TGTGCCAGCAGTGAAGCCCCCTTCGGTTCCAGTCAGCCCCAGCATTTT. This translates into CASSEAPFGSSQPQHF.

This clonotype has only a few counts. The CDR3 bases are TGTGCCAGCAGCCCAAATAAAGGGCCAATGTCTGGGGCCAACGTCCTGACTTTC. This gives the protein CASSPNKGPMSGANVLTF. The chain carries TRBV7-3 and TRBJ2-6; no reliable D call. V gave up 5 bases and J gave up 1 base, with 18 bases separating them. Per germline, CDR1 SGHTA and CDR2 FQGTGA. The CDR3 totals 18 residues. Using reference TRBV7-3 and TRBJ2-6 for the parts outside the CDR3, the full variable domain is GAGVSQTPSNKVTEKGKYVELRCDPISGHTALYWYRQSLGQGPEFLIYFQGTGAADDSGLPNDRFFAVRPEGSVSTLKIQRTERGDSAVYLCASSPNKGPMSGANVLTFGAGSRLTVL.

This clonotype has just a few counts. The chain carries TRBV6-1 and TRBJ1-6, with unresolved D. There are 12 residues in the CDR3. Germline values: CDR1 MNHNS, CDR2 SASEGT. V was shortened by 4 bases and J by 8 bases, with 6 bases between the two germline ends. The CDR3 DNA follows: TGTGCCAGCAGTGTGTTCGATTCACCCCTCCACTTT. Protein product: CASSVFDSPLHF.

This clonotype came up many times. This chain uses TRBV6-1 with TRBJ2-1, with 7 bases fitting TRBD2. The germline V gene has CDR1 MNHNS and CDR2 SASEGT. The CDR3 totals 15 residues. With 6 bases clipped from V and 2 bases from J, the junction kept 7 bases outside the gene matches. DNA for the CDR3: TGTGCCAGCAGGAAGACTAGCAACACCTACAATGAGCAGTTCTTC. Translated, it gives CASRKTSNTYNEQFF.

This clonotype came up many times. As DNA, the CDR3 is TGTGCCAGCACGGAGGGGACCAAAAACATTCAGTACTTC. Its protein is CASTEGTKNIQYF. This chain links TRBV4-2 with TRBJ2-4, with D perhaps TRBD2 (6 bases). This CDR3 is built from 13 residues. Germline assignment: CDR1 LGHNA and CDR2 YNFKEQ. V was pared by 7 bases and J by 2 bases, with 9 bases between.

The gene calls are TRBV20-1 and TRBJ2-2; 7 positions agree with TRBD2. Germline trimming cut 0 bases from V and 2 bases from J; bases unmatched to any gene: 9. The CDR3 is 17 amino acids. Per germline, CDR1 DFQATT and CDR2 SNEGSKA (reference sequence). The CDR3 loop is CSARDLYSGANTGELFF. In nucleotides, the CDR3 is TGCAGTGCTAGAGATCTCTACAGCGGGGCTAACACCGGGGAGCTGTTTTTT.

V usage is TRBV25-1 and J usage is TRBJ1-2; unclear D gene. V was shortened by 9 bases and J by 0 bases, with 14 bases between the two germline ends. The length of the CDR3 is 14 residues. Germline CDR1 reads MGHDK; CDR2 reads SYGVNS. This CDR3 is CASLPALANYGYTF. In nucleotides, the CDR3 is TGTGCCAGTCTTCCGGCCCTCGCTAACTATGGCTACACCTTC.

The V and J genes are TRBV14 and TRBJ2-7, with D unclear. Trimming shortened V by 0 bases and J by 5 bases, and 11 bases separated the two germline ends. This CDR3 spans 14 amino acids. Germline CDR1 is SGHDN and CDR2 is FVKESK. CDR3 nucleotide sequence: TGTGCCAGCAGCCAAGACCCTTCCATTAACGAGCAGTACTTC. This sequence encodes CASSQDPSINEQYF.

This clonotype was seen ten or more times. The V gene is TRBV20-1, the J gene TRBJ2-3, with 10 bases that match TRBD2. Germline-derived CDR1 and CDR2 are DFQATT and SNEGSKA (reference sequence). With 3 bases clipped from V and 3 bases from J, the junction kept 9 bases outside the gene matches. The CDR3 has 16 amino acids. The DNA for the CDR3 is TGCAGTGCTAGGGGGCATAGCGGGAGGAGAACAGATACGCAGTATTTT. Amino acids: CSARGHSGRRTDTQYF.

V usage is TRBV19 and J usage is TRBJ1-4; D call uncertain. Trimming took off 6 bases at V and 5 bases at J, with 10 bases between the two ends. The CDR3 contains 13 residues. Germline lookup yields CDR1 LNHDA and CDR2 SQIVND (reference sequence). The CDR3 coding sequence is TGTGCCAGTAGAATGCCCGCGAATGAAAAACTGTTTTTT. This encodes CASRMPANEKLFF.

This clonotype was observed a few times. The chain recombines TRBV6-1 with TRBJ2-5, with D perhaps assigned TRBD1 or TRBD2 (5 bases each). The CDR3 loop spans 14 amino acids. The germline V gene has CDR1 MNHNS and CDR2 SASEGT. Trimming removed 5 bases from V and 5 bases from J, with 15 bases in between. Here the CDR3 reads CASSRTGTRETQYF. CDR3 bases: TGTGCCAGCAGTAGGACTGGGACCCGCGAGACCCAGTACTTC.

This clonotype was detected only a few times. V gene TRBV5-1 combines with J gene TRBJ1-6, with 8 bases that match TRBD1. The CDR3 is 17 amino acids. J gave up 8 bases and V 5 bases, and 15 bases lay outside the gene matches. The germline gives CDR1 SGHRS, CDR2 YFSETQ. The CDR3 DNA reads as TGCGCCAGCAGTCCGAAGCGGACAGGGTTATTAGATTCACCCCTCCACTTT. Its protein product is CASSPKRTGLLDSPLHF.

At least ten counts were recorded for this clonotype. This sequence joins TRBV5-8 and TRBJ1-4; D gene ambiguous. Germline CDR1 SGHTS, CDR2 YDEGEE. The V end was cut by 1 base, the J end by 6 bases, with 7 bases between. The CDR3 covers 13 residues. In DNA, the CDR3 is TGTGCCAGCAGCTTGAACAGATATGAAAAACTGTTTTTT. Translating gives CASSLNRYEKLFF.

The gene calls are TRBV7-2 and TRBJ2-5; 9 positions agree with TRBD2. The trim removed 3 bases at V and 3 bases at J, leaving 2 bases unmatched. Germline CDR1 reads SGHTA; CDR2 reads FQGNSA. The CDR3 is 14 residues long. The CDR3: CASSLIAGEETQYF. CDR3 bases: TGTGCCAGCAGCTTGATAGCGGGAGAAGAGACCCAGTACTTC. The full variable domain, rest sourced from reference TRBV7-2 and TRBJ2-5, is GAGVSQSPSNKVTEKGKDVELRCDPISGHTALYWYRQSLGQGLEFLIYFQGNSAPDKSGLPSDRFSAERTGGSVSTLTIQRTQQEDSAVYLCASSLIAGEETQYFGPGTRLLVL.

This clonotype has ten or more counts. The chain has TRBV28 and TRBJ2-3; 8 nucleotides line up with TRBD2. Germline values: CDR1 MDHEN, CDR2 SYDVKM. The CDR3 runs 18 residues. J was trimmed by 2 bases and V by 2 bases; bases with no gene match: 12. In nucleotides, the CDR3 is TGTGCCAGCAGTTTACCCAGCGGGAGCCTTCCACTCACAGATACGCAGTATTTT. This codes for CASSLPSGSLPLTDTQYF.

This clonotype turned up a few times. The V gene is TRBV5-1, the J gene TRBJ2-7, with 10 positions matching TRBD1. Germline V gene data show CDR1 as SGHRS and CDR2 as YFSETQ. V gave up 3 bases and J gave up 5 bases; unmatched junction bases: 2. CDR3 length equals 13 residues. Here the CDR3 reads CASSWDRGDEQYF. CDR3 DNA sequence: TGCGCCAGCAGCTGGGACAGGGGAGACGAGCAGTACTTC.

This rearrangement joins TRBV4-1 to TRBJ1-5, with D unclear. CDR1 MGHRA and CDR2 YSYEKL come from the germline V gene. The CDR3 spans 15 residues. Trimming took off 0 bases at V and 1 base at J, with 7 bases between the two ends. CDR3 coding DNA: TGCGCCAGCAGCCAAGATTGGCAGAGCAATCAGCCCCAGCATTTT. Translating it yields CASSQDWQSNQPQHF.

This clonotype was recorded at least ten times. V and J are TRBV11-2 and TRBJ1-1, with 9 bases lining up with TRBD1. The CDR3 loop spans 14 amino acids. Germline V gene data show CDR1 as SGHAT and CDR2 as FQNNGV. The junction had 8 bases not matched to a gene; V was cut back by 11 bases and J by 1 base. The CDR3: CAAAWDRANTEAFF. In nucleotides, the CDR3 is TGTGCCGCAGCTTGGGACAGGGCGAACACTGAAGCTTTCTTT. Supplemented by reference TRBV11-2 and TRBJ1-1, the full variable domain reads EAGVAQSPRYKIIEKRQSVAFWCNPISGHATLYWYQQILGQGPKLLIQFQNNGVVDDSQLPKDRFSAERLKGVDSTLKIQPAKLEDSAVYLCAAAWDRANTEAFFGQGTRLTVV.

The chain employs TRBV7-3 and TRBJ2-7, with a tentative D call TRBD1 (7 bases). There are 15 residues in the CDR3. The V gene lost 0 bases and the J gene lost 1 base, with 10 bases spanning the gap. CDR1 is SGHTA and CDR2 is FQGTGA in the germline V gene. CDR3 residues: CASSLTSGGSYEQYF. Here the CDR3 DNA reads TGTGCCAGCAGCTTAACGTCAGGGGGGTCCTACGAGCAGTACTTC. Drawing the rest from reference TRBV7-3 and TRBJ2-7, the complete variable domain is GAGVSQTPSNKVTEKGKYVELRCDPISGHTALYWYRQSLGQGPEFLIYFQGTGAADDSGLPNDRFFAVRPEGSVSTLKIQRTERGDSAVYLCASSLTSGGSYEQYFGPGTRLTVT.

This clonotype appeared a few times. The gene calls are TRBV5-1 and TRBJ1-1, with 11 bases fitting TRBD1. J gave up 0 bases and V 5 bases, and 6 bases lay outside the gene matches. The CDR3 runs 16 residues. Germline V gives CDR1 SGHRS, CDR2 YFSETQ. The CDR3: CASRSRTGGLNTEAFF. DNA for the CDR3: TGCGCCAGCAGGTCCCGGACAGGGGGCTTGAACACTGAAGCTTTCTTT.